This TCR beta chain was identified in a study of CD8+CD57+ T cells in acquired aplastic anemia. Study as a whole: Sorted CD4+ and CD8+ cell DNA averaged around 3 ug.

Germline assignment: CDR1 SGHAT and CDR2 FQNNGV. J gave up 0 bases and V 4 bases, and 6 bases lay outside the gene matches. The CDR3 has 16 amino acids. Genomic DNA was employed as the template in profiling TCR beta VDJ and CDR3. TCRdb redid the calling of the reads with MiXCR, one entry per CDR3 protein. Counted here are around 130,000 distinct CDR3 sequences, over 55% occurring once; the ten biggest clones make up under 35%. Comments on this clonotype: Its antigen remains unidentified.

Whole-study results and caveats: Levels of CD8+ Simpson's diversity were not significantly distinct in patients versus controls.

All patients picked for sequencing had shown, by flow cytometry, an expansion of CD8+CD57+ cells. The chain uses TRBV11-2 and TRBJ1-2, with 9 bases lining up with TRBD1. The clonotype originates from a human donor with aplastic anemia. The sample comprised sorted CD4+, CD8+, or CD8+CD57+ T cells (not recorded which) from PBMCs. The CDR3 sequence: CASSSGTGRTNYGYTF. CDR3 nucleotides: TGTGCCAGCAGCTCCGGGACAGGGCGGACTAACTATGGCTACACCTTC.